This TCR beta chain comes out of a study of blood T cell repertoires in COVID-19. Across the whole study: Donors in the United States, Italy and Spain gave samples during acute or convalescent COVID-19.

Seattle's cohort entered during active infection and was followed longitudinally. Here immunoSEQ multiplex PCR was the method, and the copy in TCRdb shows in-frame clones only, minus some. This table has 300,000 to 350,000 clones, almost 90% appearing once. CDR1 is SGHAT and CDR2 is FQNNGV in the germline V gene. The germline V and J ends were trimmed by 2 bases and 2 bases, with 6 bases remaining between them. There are 13 residues in the CDR3. V is TRBV11-2 and J is TRBJ1-2; D unclear. Sequenced sample: peripheral blood. The receptor was derived from an older woman with COVID-19, enrolled during active disease. CDR3 nucleotides: TGTGCCAGCAGCTTATCGGAGAACTATGGCTACACCTTC. It is translated as CASSLSENYGYTF.